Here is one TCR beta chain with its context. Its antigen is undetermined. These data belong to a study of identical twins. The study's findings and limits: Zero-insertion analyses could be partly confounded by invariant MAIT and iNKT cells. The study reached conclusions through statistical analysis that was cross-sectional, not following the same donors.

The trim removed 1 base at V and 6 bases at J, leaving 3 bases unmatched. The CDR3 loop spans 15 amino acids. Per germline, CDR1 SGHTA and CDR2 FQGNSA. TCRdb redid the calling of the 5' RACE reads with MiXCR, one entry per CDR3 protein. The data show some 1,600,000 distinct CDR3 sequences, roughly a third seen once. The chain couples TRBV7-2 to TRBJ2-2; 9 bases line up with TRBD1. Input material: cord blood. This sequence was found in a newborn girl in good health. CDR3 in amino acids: CASSLGTGVSGELFF. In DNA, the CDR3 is TGTGCCAGCAGCTTAGGGACAGGGGTCTCCGGGGAGCTGTTTTTT.